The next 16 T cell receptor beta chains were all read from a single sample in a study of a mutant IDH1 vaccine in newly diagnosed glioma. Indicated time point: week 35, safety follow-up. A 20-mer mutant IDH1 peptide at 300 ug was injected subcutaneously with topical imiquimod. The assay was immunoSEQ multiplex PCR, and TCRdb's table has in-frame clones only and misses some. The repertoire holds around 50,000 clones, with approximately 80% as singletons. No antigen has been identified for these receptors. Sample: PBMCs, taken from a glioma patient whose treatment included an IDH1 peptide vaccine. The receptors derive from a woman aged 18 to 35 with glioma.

The CDR3 protein is CASSLGPGLGYEKLFF. As DNA, the CDR3 is TGTGCCAGCAGCTTGGGACCAGGTCTCGGGTATGAAAAACTGTTTTTT. The chain couples TRBV5-4 to TRBJ1-4; D unclear. The germline V gene has CDR1 SGHNT and CDR2 YYREEE (reference sequence). The CDR3 has 16 residues. V was cut by 0 bases and J by 6 bases, with 15 bases left in between.

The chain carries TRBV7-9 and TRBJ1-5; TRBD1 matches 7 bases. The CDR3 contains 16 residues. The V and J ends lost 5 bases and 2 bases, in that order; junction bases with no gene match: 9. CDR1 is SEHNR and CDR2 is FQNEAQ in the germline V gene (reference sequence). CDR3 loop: CASSRAPGTGNQPQHF. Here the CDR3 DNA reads TGTGCCAGCAGCCGCGCACCCGGGACAGGCAATCAGCCCCAGCATTTT.

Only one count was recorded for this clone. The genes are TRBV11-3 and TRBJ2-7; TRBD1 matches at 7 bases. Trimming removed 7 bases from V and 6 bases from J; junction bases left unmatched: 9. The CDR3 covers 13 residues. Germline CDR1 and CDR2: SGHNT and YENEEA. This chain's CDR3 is CASKGQPAGEQYF. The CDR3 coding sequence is TGTGCCAGCAAGGGACAGCCGGCGGGCGAGCAGTACTTC.

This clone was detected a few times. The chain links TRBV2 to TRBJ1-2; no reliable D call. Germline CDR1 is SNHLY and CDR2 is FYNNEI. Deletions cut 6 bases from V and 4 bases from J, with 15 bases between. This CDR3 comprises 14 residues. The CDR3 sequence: CASRDPGGGYGYTF. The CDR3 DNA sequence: TGTGCCAGCAGAGATCCGGGAGGAGGCTATGGCTACACCTTC.

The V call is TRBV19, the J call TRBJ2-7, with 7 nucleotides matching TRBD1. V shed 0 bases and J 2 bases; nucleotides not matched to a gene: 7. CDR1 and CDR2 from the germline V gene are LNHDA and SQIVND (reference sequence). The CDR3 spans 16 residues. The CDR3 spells CASSIDLRTGPYEQYF. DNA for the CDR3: TGTGCCAGTAGTATAGATCTCAGGACAGGACCCTACGAGCAGTACTTC.

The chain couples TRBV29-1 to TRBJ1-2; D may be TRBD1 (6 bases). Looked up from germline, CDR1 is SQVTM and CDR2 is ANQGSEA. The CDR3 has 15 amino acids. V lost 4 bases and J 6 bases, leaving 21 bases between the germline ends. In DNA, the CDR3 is TGCAGCGTTGGAGGGGGAGGGGGAGAAAGTAATGGCTACACCTTC. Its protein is CSVGGGGGESNGYTF.

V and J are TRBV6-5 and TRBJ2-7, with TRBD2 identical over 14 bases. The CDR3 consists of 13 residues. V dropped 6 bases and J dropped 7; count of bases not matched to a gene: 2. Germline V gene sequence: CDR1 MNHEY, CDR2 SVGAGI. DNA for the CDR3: TGTGCCAGCAGCCGGACTAGCGGGAGGGAGCAGTACTTC. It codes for CASSRTSGREQYF.

The CDR3 DNA is TGTGCCAGCAGTCTGGGCGGCGGGGGTGAGACCCAGTACTTC. Translated, it gives CASSLGGGGETQYF. This sequence joins TRBV6-6 and TRBJ2-5; 7 positions agree with TRBD2. V was clipped by 5 bases and J by 5 bases; unmatched bases: 8. In germline, CDR1 is MNHNY, CDR2 SVGAGI (reference sequence). The CDR3 is 14 residues long.

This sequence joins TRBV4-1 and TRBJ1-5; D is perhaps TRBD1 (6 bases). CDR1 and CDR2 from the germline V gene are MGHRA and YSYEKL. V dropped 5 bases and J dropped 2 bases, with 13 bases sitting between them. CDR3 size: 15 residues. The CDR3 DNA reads TGCGCCAGCAGCTTCGGGGGCGGTGGCAATCAGCCCCAGCATTTT. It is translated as CASSFGGGGNQPQHF.

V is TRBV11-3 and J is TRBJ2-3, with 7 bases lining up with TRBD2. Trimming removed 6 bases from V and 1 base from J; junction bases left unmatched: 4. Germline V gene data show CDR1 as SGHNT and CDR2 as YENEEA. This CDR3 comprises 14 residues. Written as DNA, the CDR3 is TGTGCCAGCAGATGGAGCGGGGGCACAGATACGCAGTATTTT. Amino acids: CASRWSGGTDTQYF.

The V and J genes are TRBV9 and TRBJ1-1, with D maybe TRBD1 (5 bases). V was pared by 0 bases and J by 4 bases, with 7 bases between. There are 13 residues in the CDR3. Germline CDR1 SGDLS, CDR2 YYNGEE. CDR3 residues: CASSVATGTEAFF. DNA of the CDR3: TGTGCCAGCAGCGTAGCTACAGGCACTGAAGCTTTCTTT.

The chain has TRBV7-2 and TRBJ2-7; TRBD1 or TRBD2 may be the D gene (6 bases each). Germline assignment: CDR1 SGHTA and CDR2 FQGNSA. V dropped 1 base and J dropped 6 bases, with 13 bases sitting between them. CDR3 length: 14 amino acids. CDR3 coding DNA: TGTGCCAGCAGCTTAGGGCAGGGGAGGCCCGAGCAGTACTTC. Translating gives CASSLGQGRPEQYF.

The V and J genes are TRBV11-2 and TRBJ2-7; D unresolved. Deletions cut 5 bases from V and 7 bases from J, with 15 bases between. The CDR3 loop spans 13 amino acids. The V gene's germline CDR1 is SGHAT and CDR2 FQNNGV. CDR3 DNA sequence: TGTGCCAGCAGCCCTAAGCGCGTGGGGGAGCAGTACTTC. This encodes CASSPKRVGEQYF.

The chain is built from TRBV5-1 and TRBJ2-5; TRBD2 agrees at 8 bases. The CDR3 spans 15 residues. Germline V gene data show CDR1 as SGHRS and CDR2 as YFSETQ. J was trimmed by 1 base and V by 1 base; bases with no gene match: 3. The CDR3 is CASSLLLAAQETQYF. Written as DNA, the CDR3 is TGCGCCAGCAGCTTGTTACTAGCGGCCCAAGAGACCCAGTACTTC.

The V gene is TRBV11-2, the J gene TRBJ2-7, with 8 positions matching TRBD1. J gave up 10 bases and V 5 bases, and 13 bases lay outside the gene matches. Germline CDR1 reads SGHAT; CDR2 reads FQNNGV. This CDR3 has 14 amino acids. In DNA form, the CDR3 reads TGTGCCAGCAGCCTCATCAAGGGGGGACAGGAACAGTACTTC. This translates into CASSLIKGGQEQYF.

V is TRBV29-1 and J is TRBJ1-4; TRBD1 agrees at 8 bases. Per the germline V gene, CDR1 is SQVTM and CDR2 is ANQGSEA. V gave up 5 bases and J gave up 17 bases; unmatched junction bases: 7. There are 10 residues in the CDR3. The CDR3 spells CSVSTGDEFF. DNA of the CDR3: TGCAGCGTTTCGACAGGGGACGAATTTTTT.